The T cell receptor (beta chain) under discussion was sequenced for a study of blood T cell repertoires in COVID-19 (dated by TCRdb to the early 2020s). Study-wide context: Samples covering the acute and convalescent phases of COVID-19 were provided by collaborators in the United States, Italy and Spain. The material from the prospective study consisted of cDNA or gDNA derived from T cells, B-cell-depleted T cells, or PBMCs. The dataset comprised deeply sampled blood TCRbeta repertoires from subjects exposed to, actively infected with, or recovered from COVID-19. The repertoires were released in a freely available public database intended as a resource for research on the immune response to SARS-CoV-2. Samples came from the ongoing ImmuneRACE study (first 160 participants) plus 1,254 subjects from 6 global collaborators. A de-identified subject ID, COVID-19 status, age in years and sex were almost always included in the sample metadata. Where available, HLA class I and class II types were taken from metadata supplied by the sample provider and were not determined by assay-based typing.

Study-wide conclusions, independent of this receptor: How much clinical and demographic metadata was included differed by source and by participant, and the metadata was provided uncurated.

Per the germline V gene, ENHRY is the CDR1 and SYGVKD is the CDR2. Deletion took 4 bases off V and 4 bases off J, with a span of 11 bases between the germline ends. Taken from cysteine to phenylalanine, the CDR3 has 14 residues. Only the CDR3 DNA stays, 42 bases, in frame from base 1. To note about this clone: What this receptor recognizes is not known. No much larger clone exists at a distance of one base, and base qualities are not known.

TCRbeta CDR3 regions were amplified from genomic DNA by means of the immunoSEQ Assay, a bias-controlled multiplex PCR. From the authors' description of their analysis: Within the assay, amplification of reference gene primers was used to estimate how many nucleated cells each sample contained. To quantify the absolute abundance of each unique TCRbeta CDR3 rearrangement, sequence reads were collapsed and filtered. For each sample, productive Simpson clonality was calculated as the square root of Simpson's diversity index across productive rearrangements. TCRdb provides this immuneACCESS table in a form limited to in-frame rearrangements. Some clones are lacking; in checked studies, under half of them reflect an unresolved V gene, and why the rest are absent is not known. The V and J calls and clone size come from that table; D and trimming were worked out from the DNA. This sample gives approximately 220,000 clones in total; 85% of them show up just once. Around 20% of the sample comes from the top ten.

Participants in the prospective study were aged roughly 18 to 89 years, lived in under 30 United States geographic areas, and enrolled through a virtual design. In the prospective study, cohorts were assigned on the basis of participant-reported clinical history obtained from a screening survey and a study questionnaire. ImmuneRACE Cohort 3 recovered participants were defined by two consecutive negative NP/OP PCR tests, healthcare professional clearance, or symptom resolution. Mobile phlebotomists in the prospective study collected whole blood, serum and a nasopharyngeal or oropharyngeal swab from every participant. Over a roughly two-month period, participants in the prospective study had the option of providing additional blood draws and questionnaires. Prospective study blood samples were shipped either frozen or at room temperature before DNA extraction.

This TCR derives from a man aged 35-49 years who had recovered from COVID-19. Input material: PBMCs or T cells enriched from blood (not recorded which). The V and J genes are TRBV10-3 and TRBJ2-1; 6 matching bases give a weak D call of TRBD2. The sequenced DNA: TGTGCCATCAGTGCCCAGGGAGGTTACAATGAGCAGTTCTTC. It is translated as CAISAQGGYNEQFF.